This record covers a single T cell receptor (beta chain). The germline V and J ends were trimmed by 0 bases and 5 bases, with 4 bases remaining between them. The CDR3 is 12 amino acids. CDR1 and CDR2 from the germline V gene are SEHNR and FQNEAQ (reference sequence). Generated by immunoSEQ multiplex PCR, the TCRdb table keeps only in-frame clones and is missing some. The sample has approximately 53,000 clones, over 85% seen once. The sequenced sample was PBMCs. The TCR was taken from a man aged 40-50 years with rheumatoid arthritis. J is TRBJ1-2 and V is TRBV7-9; D gene uncertain. DNA for the CDR3: TGTGCCAGCAGCTTAGCGGGGTATGGCTACACCTTC. Translating gives CASSLAGYGYTF. Full variable domain (missing parts from reference TRBV7-9 and TRBJ1-2): DTGVSQNPRHKITKRGQNVTFRCDPISEHNRLYWYRQTLGQGPEFLTYFQNEAQLEKSRLLSDRFSAERPKGSFSTLEIQRTEQGDSAMYLCASSLAGYGYTFGSGTRLTVV.